The 6 T cell receptor beta chains reported below all come from one sample, sequenced in a study of blood T cell repertoires in COVID-19. Generated by immunoSEQ multiplex PCR, the TCRdb table keeps only in-frame clones and is missing some. Of some 490,000 clones listed, around nine tenths were seen once; the top ten hold under 9.5%. Source material: PBMCs or T cells enriched from blood (not recorded which). These receptors all stem from an older woman who had recovered from COVID-19.

This sequence joins TRBV28 and TRBJ1-2; D may be TRBD1 (5 bases). With 6 bases removed from V and 4 bases from J, the gap between germline ends came to 15 bases. Germline-derived CDR1 and CDR2 are MDHEN and SYDVKM. The CDR3 has 14 residues. The CDR3 region has the DNA TGTGCCAGCAGCACATCGGGGGGGGGCTATGGCTACACCTTC. As protein: CASSTSGGGYGYTF.

The chain has TRBV27 and TRBJ1-1; perhaps TRBD1 as D (6 bases). Germline values: CDR1 MNHEY, CDR2 SMNVEV (reference sequence). V shed 3 bases and J shed 5 bases, with 10 bases lying between them. CDR3 size: 13 residues. The CDR3 sequence: CASSFAGATEAFF. For the CDR3, the DNA is TGTGCCAGCAGTTTCGCGGGGGCGACTGAAGCTTTCTTT.

A few counts support this clone. The V gene is TRBV19, the J gene TRBJ1-1; D possibly corresponds to TRBD1 (5 bases). CDR1 LNHDA and CDR2 SQIVND come from the germline V gene (reference sequence). The CDR3 sequence is 14 residues long. Trimming removed 3 bases at V and 2 bases at J, with 10 bases between. CDR3 protein: CASSIQGVNTEAFF. CDR3 nucleotides: TGTGCCAGTAGTATCCAAGGGGTAAACACTGAAGCTTTCTTT.

V and J are TRBV19 and TRBJ1-2; D is possibly TRBD1 (5 bases). Trimming left V 7 bases short and J 8 bases short, with 20 bases between. The germline CDR1 and CDR2 sequences are LNHDA and SQIVND (reference sequence). CDR3 length equals 14 residues. The CDR3 nucleotides are TGTGCCAGTACTCCTCCCGGGACTGCGCGCGGCTACACCTTC. This translates into CASTPPGTARGYTF.

This chain connects TRBV6-1 to TRBJ1-5; D ambiguous. Germline V gene lookup returns CDR1 MNHNS and CDR2 SASEGT. The V end lost 0 bases, the J end lost 3 bases, and 6 bases lay between the germline ends. The CDR3 runs 14 residues. Written as DNA, the CDR3 is TGTGCCAGCAGTGAAGCTTCCAACAATCAGCCCCAGCATTTT. Translated, it gives CASSEASNNQPQHF.

The sample holds one count of this clone. The gene calls are TRBV10-3 and TRBJ2-2, with 11 bases that match TRBD2. V gave up 3 bases and J gave up 0 bases; unmatched junction bases: 12. The CDR3 contains 20 residues. Germline lookup yields CDR1 ENHRY and CDR2 SYGVKD. CDR3 sequence (DNA): TGTGCCATCAGTGACCACTCGGCGGCTAGCGGGGGGCCGAACACCGGGGAGCTGTTTTTT. It is translated as CAISDHSAASGGPNTGELFF.